This TCR beta chain comes out of a study of blood T cells in healthy people across ages. This clonotype was found once. Its matching antigen is unknown. Germline CDR1 and CDR2: SQVTM and ANQGSEA. The CDR3 is made up of 15 amino acids. Trimming took 0 bases from V and 3 from J, leaving 14 bases between them. Study findings and constraints: Per-million-T-cell TCR beta diversity fell roughly linearly with age. Higher diversity and more naive CD4+ cells were features of long-lived donors, compared to aged donors.

Through a sample-barcoded 5' primer and a J-beta primer mix, a second PCR was run for 7 to 11 cycles. Each CDR3 protein gets one entry after TCRdb re-called the 5' RACE reads with MiXCR. This table holds roughly 730,000 distinct CDR3 sequences, just over 55% found once. Sequencing input: blood. This rearrangement joins TRBV29-1 to TRBJ1-2; possibly TRBD1 for D (5 bases). The receptor's source is a man between 40 and 49 years old in good health. The CDR3 protein is CSVEDLQGSHYGYTF. CDR3 DNA sequence: TGCAGCGTTGAAGATCTGCAGGGCTCGCACTATGGCTACACCTTC.